Below are 29 T cell receptor beta chains sequenced from a single sample in a study of shared T cell receptors in the human thymus (dated by TCRdb to the early 2020s). Library construction relied on the immunoSEQ multiplex PCR assay. TCRdb retrieved this table from immuneACCESS and kept in-frame rearrangements only. Not all clones are present; in checked studies, unresolved V genes account for under half, and no reason is known for the remainder. For this sample the table gives a few hundred thousand clones, of which 85% to 95% were detected only once. Approximately 0.02% of the sample is held by the ten biggest clonotypes. Sequenced: thymocytes. These receptors were obtained from a human donor.

This sequence joins TRBV18 and TRBJ2-1, with a weak D call TRBD2 (6 bases). The CDR3 consists of 12 residues. The V and J ends lost 4 bases and 8 bases respectively, with 9 bases between them. Germline CDR1 reads KGHSH; CDR2 reads LQKENI. Here the CDR3 DNA reads TGTGCCAGCTCACTAGGGGAGGATGAGCAGTTCTTC. As protein: CASSLGEDEQFF.

This chain uses TRBV15 with TRBJ2-3, with D perhaps TRBD1 (5 bases). With 0 bases removed from V and 6 bases from J, the gap between germline ends came to 13 bases. The CDR3 contains 15 residues. Germline V gene data show CDR1 as LNHNV and CDR2 as YYDKDF (reference sequence). CDR3 residues: CATSREEQVTDTQYF. DNA for the CDR3: TGTGCCACCAGCAGAGAAGAACAGGTGACGGATACGCAGTATTTT.

CDR3 bases: TGTGCCAGTCGCTCCCACTTTGGAATGGGAAACATTCAGTACTTC. This translates into CASRSHFGMGNIQYF. This chain connects TRBV19 to TRBJ2-4; D is unresolved. The CDR3 runs to 15 residues. CDR1 and CDR2 (germline): LNHDA, SQIVND (reference sequence). V lost 8 bases and J 6 bases, leaving 20 bases between the germline ends.

In its sample, this clone was seen a few times. The chain has TRBV18 and TRBJ2-3; D call uncertain. Germline CDR1 and CDR2: KGHSH and LQKENI. The CDR3 sequence is 13 residues long. V was cut by 6 bases and J by 0 bases, with 7 bases left in between. The CDR3 coding sequence is TGTGCCAGCTCGCAAGACAGCACAGATACGCAGTATTTT. Protein product: CASSQDSTDTQYF. Supplemented by reference TRBV18 and TRBJ2-3, the full variable domain reads NAGVMQNPRHLVRRRGQEARLRCSPMKGHSHVYWYRQLPEEGLKFMVYLQKENIIDESGMPKERFSAEFPKEGPSILRIQQVVRGDSAAYFCASSQDSTDTQYFGPGTRLTVL.

This chain links TRBV19 with TRBJ2-3; no firm D call. Germline V gene data show CDR1 as LNHDA and CDR2 as SQIVND (reference sequence). CDR3 length: 16 residues. V lost 3 bases to trimming and J lost 2 bases, with 15 bases between them. Here the CDR3 DNA reads TGTGCCAGTAGTATTGAAGGGTATGATAACACAGATACGCAGTATTTT. Translation gives CASSIEGYDNTDTQYF.

This sequence joins TRBV18 and TRBJ1-1; 7 positions agree with TRBD1. Per germline, CDR1 KGHSH and CDR2 LQKENI. V shed 2 bases and J 0 bases; nucleotides not matched to a gene: 9. CDR3 length equals 17 residues. The CDR3 bases are TGTGCCAGCTCACCATGGAACAGGGGACCTATGAACACTGAAGCTTTCTTT. Its protein is CASSPWNRGPMNTEAFF.

The chain is built from TRBV30 and TRBJ2-7, with 7 bases aligning to TRBD1. Germline CDR1 reads GTSNPN; CDR2 reads SVGIG (reference sequence). The CDR3 length is 15 residues. Losses at the gene ends were 5 bases for V and 3 bases for J; bases not matched to a gene: 13. The CDR3 nucleotides are TGTGCCTGGGACCCGACAGGGCCCCTTGACTACGAGCAGTACTTC. Translating it yields CAWDPTGPLDYEQYF.

J is TRBJ2-7 and V is TRBV11-2; D is uncertain. CDR3 length: 14 residues. Trimming left V 5 bases short and J 2 bases short, with 13 bases between. The germline gives CDR1 SGHAT, CDR2 FQNNGV. The CDR3 sequence: CASSQDISPYEQYF. CDR3 bases: TGTGCCAGCAGCCAAGATATCAGCCCCTACGAGCAGTACTTC.

The V gene is TRBV28, the J gene TRBJ2-5; D is perhaps TRBD2 (6 bases). Germline CDR1 and CDR2: MDHEN and SYDVKM. This CDR3 is 16 amino acids long. V was shortened by 6 bases and J by 3 bases, with 20 bases between the two germline ends. CDR3: CASSPAGSGAKETQYF. The CDR3 nucleotides read TGTGCCAGCAGCCCGGCGGGGTCGGGAGCCAAAGAGACCCAGTACTTC.

The chain links TRBV5-4 to TRBJ2-1; D is perhaps TRBD1 (6 bases). In germline, CDR1 is SGHNT, CDR2 YYREEE (reference sequence). With 3 bases removed from V and 9 bases from J, the gap between germline ends came to 16 bases. The CDR3 runs to 14 residues. The CDR3 spells CASSSTTGYVEQFF. For the CDR3, the DNA is TGTGCCAGCAGCTCGACGACAGGCTATGTTGAGCAGTTCTTC.

This rearrangement joins TRBV6-5 to TRBJ1-1; tentative D call: TRBD1 (5 bases). This CDR3 contains 12 residues. V lost 7 bases, J lost 7 bases, and 13 bases lay in between. Germline CDR1 reads MNHEY; CDR2 reads SVGAGI. This CDR3 is CASMQRGGEAFF. Written as DNA, the CDR3 is TGTGCCAGCATGCAGAGGGGCGGTGAAGCTTTCTTT.

This clone is a singleton in its sample. The chain combines TRBV29-1 with TRBJ2-7; the D is unclear. V gave up 4 bases and J gave up 3 bases, with 10 bases separating them. Germline V gives CDR1 SQVTM, CDR2 ANQGSEA. This CDR3 spans 12 amino acids. The CDR3 DNA follows: TGCAGCGTTGTAGACGGATTCTACGAGCAGTACTTC. Translation: CSVVDGFYEQYF.

The gene calls are TRBV7-9 and TRBJ2-7; D uncertain. Trimming left V 1 base short and J 12 bases short, with 10 bases between. This CDR3 contains 11 residues. In germline, CDR1 is SEHNR, CDR2 FQNEAQ (reference sequence). The CDR3 loop reads CASSLGSGPYF. The CDR3 DNA reads TGTGCCAGCAGCTTAGGGTCCGGGCCGTACTTC.

This rearrangement joins TRBV7-9 to TRBJ1-2; TRBD1 is a possible D gene (5 bases). Germline loops: CDR1 SEHNR, CDR2 FQNEAQ (reference sequence). This CDR3 comprises 14 residues. Trimming stripped 0 bases from V and 7 bases from J, with 12 bases between. CDR3 sequence: CASSLAGPVIGYTF. CDR3 sequence (DNA): TGTGCCAGCAGCTTAGCGGGGCCCGTGATTGGCTACACCTTC.

The chain combines TRBV5-5 with TRBJ2-7; a weak D match, TRBD2 (5 bases). V was shortened by 7 bases and J by 2 bases, with 13 bases between the two germline ends. Per the germline V gene, CDR1 is SGHKS and CDR2 is YYEKEE (reference sequence). The CDR3 is made up of 13 amino acids. The CDR3 loop reads CASSEALAYEQYF. The CDR3 DNA is TGTGCCAGCTCTGAGGCACTAGCCTACGAGCAGTACTTC.

This chain links TRBV4-3 with TRBJ2-7; weak D call: TRBD2 (5 bases). V was pared by 0 bases and J by 0 bases, with 18 bases between. The CDR3 has 18 amino acids. In germline, CDR1 is LGHNA, CDR2 YSLEER. The CDR3 nucleotides are TGCGCCAGCAGCCAAGAGCTCTATTCGGGGAAAATCTCCTACGAGCAGTACTTC. This encodes CASSQELYSGKISYEQYF.

The rearrangement links TRBV5-6 to TRBJ1-5; perhaps TRBD1 as D (5 bases). From germline, CDR1 is SGHDT and CDR2 YYEEEE. The CDR3 runs 18 residues. V lost 0 bases to trimming and J lost 2 bases, with 18 bases between them. The CDR3 is CASSLALGTDVGNQPQHF. CDR3 DNA: TGTGCCAGCAGCTTGGCCCTGGGGACCGACGTGGGCAATCAGCCCCAGCATTTT.

V is TRBV5-4 and J is TRBJ2-5; 7 bases agree with TRBD1. Germline V gene lookup returns CDR1 SGHNT and CDR2 YYREEE (reference sequence). This CDR3 has 15 amino acids. The trim removed 0 bases at V and 4 bases at J, leaving 6 bases unmatched. CDR3 amino acids: CASSLGRGWGETQYF. CDR3 nucleotide sequence: TGTGCCAGCAGCTTGGGCAGGGGGTGGGGAGAGACCCAGTACTTC.

The chain is built from TRBV7-9 and TRBJ2-3; TRBD1 agrees at 9 bases. Germline trimming cut 4 bases from V and 0 bases from J; bases unmatched to any gene: 14. The CDR3 loop spans 19 amino acids. The germline CDR1 and CDR2 sequences are SEHNR and FQNEAQ (reference sequence). The CDR3 DNA sequence: TGTGCCAGCAGCTCCCCCACCTTTCACAGGGGGCAAAGCACAGATACGCAGTATTTT. Translating gives CASSSPTFHRGQSTDTQYF.

The gene calls are TRBV6-1 and TRBJ2-3; tentatively, D is TRBD1 (6 bases). From germline, CDR1 is MNHNS and CDR2 SASEGT. V lost 5 bases and J 0 bases, leaving 12 bases between the germline ends. The CDR3 runs to 15 residues. CDR3 protein: CASSTQGSSTDTQYF. For the CDR3, the DNA is TGTGCCAGCAGTACACAGGGCTCTAGCACAGATACGCAGTATTTT.

The chain recombines TRBV5-1 with TRBJ2-3; D gene uncertain. V was trimmed by 5 bases and J by 3 bases, leaving 4 bases between them. The germline gives CDR1 SGHRS, CDR2 YFSETQ. The CDR3 covers 11 residues. The CDR3 bases are TGCGCCAGCAGAACTACAGATACGCAGTATTTT. Its translation is CASRTTDTQYF.

The rearrangement links TRBV9 to TRBJ2-1; D is perhaps TRBD1 or TRBD2 (7 bases each). The CDR3 has 18 amino acids. Between the trimmed V and J ends, which lost 3 bases and 0 bases, there was a span of 19 bases. CDR1 SGDLS and CDR2 YYNGEE come from the germline V gene. The CDR3 sequence is CASSEYREGDSSYNEQFF. The DNA of the CDR3 is TGTGCCAGCAGCGAATACAGGGAGGGGGACAGCTCCTACAATGAGCAGTTCTTC.

In its sample, this clone was seen once. The rearrangement links TRBV6-1 to TRBJ2-7, with 10 bases aligning to TRBD1. Germline V gene sequence: CDR1 MNHNS, CDR2 SASEGT. The CDR3 covers 17 residues. After removal of 3 bases from V and 3 bases from J, the junction contained 11 bases not matched to a gene. This CDR3 reads CASSDARFRDRGYEQYF. In DNA, the CDR3 is TGTGCCAGCAGTGACGCCCGGTTCCGGGACAGGGGCTACGAGCAGTACTTC.

The V gene is TRBV5-6, the J gene TRBJ2-1, with 12 bases lining up with TRBD2. V was pared by 0 bases and J by 4 bases, with 5 bases of the junction left unmatched. This CDR3 region has 17 residues. The germline V gene has CDR1 SGHDT and CDR2 YYEEEE. The CDR3 loop reads CASSLESGTSGYNEQFF. CDR3 nucleotide sequence: TGTGCCAGCAGCTTGGAGTCCGGGACTAGCGGGTACAATGAGCAGTTCTTC. The full variable domain, in which reference TRBV5-6 and TRBJ2-1 provide the parts outside the CDR3, is DAGVTQSPTHLIKTRGQQVTLRCSPKSGHDTVSWYQQALGQGPQFIFQYYEEEERQRGNFPDRFSGHQFPNYSSELNVNALLLGDSALYLCASSLESGTSGYNEQFFGPGTRLTVL.

V is TRBV5-4 and J is TRBJ2-5, with D perhaps being TRBD1 or TRBD2 (5 bases each). The J call may not be correct, given that the DNA end is closer to TRBJ2-7. The CDR3 sequence is 18 residues long. CDR1 SGHNT and CDR2 YYREEE come from the germline V gene (reference sequence). The CDR3 coding sequence is TGTGCCAGCAGCTTGGCCCCCATCCGACAGAGAGGGTCCTACGAGCAGTACTTC. It encodes CASSLAPIRQRGSYEQYF.

The chain uses TRBV5-1 and TRBJ1-2, with a weak D call TRBD1 (5 bases). The CDR3 extends over 16 amino acids. The ends were cut back, 4 bases at V and 0 bases at J, with 16 bases in the middle. The V gene's germline CDR1 is SGHRS and CDR2 YFSETQ. CDR3 bases: TGCGCCAGCAGCCTCGGGGACGTAGGAGCTAACTATGGCTACACCTTC. Encoded protein: CASSLGDVGANYGYTF.

V usage is TRBV25-1 and J usage is TRBJ2-1; 10 nucleotides match TRBD2. The CDR3 contains 16 residues. The V gene end was trimmed by 2 bases and the J gene end by 3 bases; junction bases not matched to a gene: 4. Germline loops: CDR1 MGHDK, CDR2 SYGVNS. The CDR3 DNA is TGTGCCAGCAGTGAAAGGAGACTAGCGGGCTACAATGAGCAGTTCTTC. Amino acids: CASSERRLAGYNEQFF.

The rearrangement links TRBV5-4 to TRBJ1-1, with no clear D. Deletions cut 5 bases from V and 2 bases from J, with 13 bases between. CDR3 length: 14 residues. Germline CDR1 SGHNT, CDR2 YYREEE (reference sequence). CDR3 DNA sequence: TGTGCCAGCAGGCGGGGTAAGAAAAACACTGAAGCTTTCTTT. This translates into CASRRGKKNTEAFF.

The chain carries TRBV14 and TRBJ2-4; weak D call: TRBD1 (7 bases). CDR1 is SGHDN and CDR2 is FVKESK in the germline V gene. V lost 1 base and J lost 8, with 18 bases in between. There are 16 residues in the CDR3. The CDR3 sequence: CASSQGAAGGGHIQYF. The CDR3 bases are TGTGCCAGCAGCCAAGGCGCGGCTGGAGGGGGCCACATTCAGTACTTC.